A selection of T cell receptor beta chains follows, all from one sample in a study of blood T cells in healthy people across ages. TCRdb reanalysed the 5' RACE reads using MiXCR and keeps one entry per CDR3 protein. The repertoire holds fewer than 2 million distinct CDR3 sequences, with about two fifths as singletons. The sample was blood. Source of these receptors: a human donor in good health. Each CDR3 is given with its conserved first and last residue. D genes are given only for firm matches. Clone size is not always given. Where it is, it says once, few, many or a class for expanded clones.

>TRBV5-6|few|TRBJ1-2|TRBD1|14
TGTGCCAGCAGCTTCGGGACAGGGATCTATGGCTACACCTTC
CASSFGTGIYGYTF
>TRBV29-1|NA|TRBJ2-7|TRBD1|16
TGCAGCGTTGCCCCGAGGACGGGGACAGGGTGGAACGAGCAGTACTTC
CSVAPRTGTGWNEQYF
>TRBV28|NA|TRBJ1-2|NA|15
TGTGCCAGCAGTTTATCCCGGGGACCAAACTATGGCTACACCTTC
CASSLSRGPNYGYTF
>TRBV3-1|NA|TRBJ2-5|NA|14
TGTGCCAGCAGCCACTTCGGGGGCGGAGAGACCCAGTACTTC
CASSHFGGGETQYF
>TRBV9|few|TRBJ2-3|NA|17
TGTGCCAGCAGCATTGACTTTCTCCTGACACTAAGGGATACGCAGTATTTT
CASSIDFLLTLRDTQYF
>TRBV12-3/TRBV12-4|NA|TRBJ1-2|NA|16
TGTGCCAGCAGTCATTCGGACAGAATCATATATTATGGCTACACCTTC
CASSHSDRIIYYGYTF
>TRBV6-1|NA|TRBJ2-1|NA|15
TGTGCCAGCAAGAGCACCCCACAGGGTAGCAATGAGCAGTTCTTC
CASKSTPQGSNEQFF
>TRBV9|once|TRBJ2-7|NA|14
TGTGCCAGCGGGCGCGGGGGCCCCTACAATGAGCAGTACTTC
CASGRGGPYNEQYF
>TRBV20-1|few|TRBJ2-7|NA|13
TGCAGTGCTAGGGGGGGAGTACACTACGAGCAGTACTTC
CSARGGVHYEQYF
>TRBV9|NA|TRBJ1-2|NA|15
TGTGCCAGCAGCGTAGAAAGGGGAGGATTGAGTGGCTACACCTTC
CASSVERGGLSGYTF
>TRBV4-3|NA|TRBJ2-7|TRBD1|16
TGCGCCAGCAGCCAAGACCTTGGGACAGGGTACTACGAGCAGTACTTC
CASSQDLGTGYYEQYF
>TRBV18|NA|TRBJ1-2|TRBD1|13
TGTGCCAGCTCACCGGCGACAGGGGAAAGCTACACCTTC
CASSPATGESYTF
>TRBV7-2|NA|TRBJ2-7|NA|15
TGTGCCAGCAGCTTAGTAGACGACTCCTCCTACGAGCAGTACTTC
CASSLVDDSSYEQYF
>TRBV7-2|NA|TRBJ1-2|NA|13
TGTGCCAGCAGCTTAAATTACGACATGGGCTACACCTTC
CASSLNYDMGYTF
>TRBV7-6|few|TRBJ1-2|NA|14
TGTGCCAGCAGCGGGAAGGGGTACAGCTATGGCTACACCTTC
CASSGKGYSYGYTF
>TRBV11-2|once|TRBJ1-2|TRBD1|18
TGTGCCAGCAGCTTAGATCAGGATATTGGGACAGGCTTGTATGGCTACACCTTC
CASSLDQDIGTGLYGYTF
>TRBV29-1|NA|TRBJ2-5|NA|15
TGCAGCGTTGATCTACGGGGGGCCCGATGGGAGACCCAGTACTTC
CSVDLRGARWETQYF
>TRBV20-1|few|TRBJ2-7|NA|15
TGCAGTGCTAGAGATCTACAGGGAAGCTCCTACGAGCAGTACTTC
CSARDLQGSSYEQYF
>TRBV9|NA|TRBJ2-1|NA|14
TGTGCCAGCAGCGACGGGGCCGCCTACAATGAGCAGTTCTTC
CASSDGAAYNEQFF
>TRBV7-9|NA|TRBJ2-4|NA|15
TGTGCCAGCAGCTTAGTGCGCGTCGGAAAAAACATTCAGTACTTC
CASSLVRVGKNIQYF
>TRBV28|NA|TRBJ1-1|TRBD1|14
TGTGCCAGCAGATTGGGACAGGCGGGGACTGAAGCTTTCTTT
CASRLGQAGTEAFF
>TRBV9|NA|TRBJ2-1|TRBD2|17
TGTGCCAGCAGCGTCCTAGCGGGGTCCCCTTCCTACAATGAGCAGTTCTTC
CASSVLAGSPSYNEQFF
>TRBV7-8|few|TRBJ2-7|TRBD2|15
TGTGCCAGCAGCTCCTATAGCGGGGTTGCCTACGAGCAGTACTTC
CASSSYSGVAYEQYF
>TRBV18|few|TRBJ1-1|TRBD1|16
TGTGCCAGCTCACCAGCCGGGACAGGGACGAACACTGAAGCTTTCTTT
CASSPAGTGTNTEAFF
>TRBV5-1|NA|TRBJ2-6|NA|15
TGCGCCAGCGGGCTTGGGGTCTCTGGGGCCAACGTCCTGACTTTC
CASGLGVSGANVLTF